The rows below give T cell receptor beta chains drawn from one sample of a study of regulatory T cells in long-lasting Graves disease. TCRdb reanalysed the multiplex PCR reads using MiXCR and keeps one entry per CDR3 protein. Among under 700,000 distinct CDR3 sequences listed, around 16% were seen once. These data also featured in a second study, about T cells in Graves' hyperthyroidism and ophthalmopathy.

Sample: peripheral blood mononuclear cells (PBMCs), taken at new diagnosis, from a patient treated with antithyroid drugs. The source is a woman aged 40 to 65 with Graves disease. CDR3s include the opening cysteine and the closing phenylalanine or tryptophan. The order of the fields is CDR3 protein, CDR3 DNA, J gene, D gene, clone size, V gene. A D gene is named only where the DNA matches it firmly. Clone size, where shown, is once, few, many, or a class for clones that have expanded.

CDR3: CASSTGQGVGYTF
DNA: TGTGCCAGCAGCACGGGACAGGGAGTTGGCTACACCTTC
J: TRBJ1-2
D: TRBD1
size: -
V: TRBV9

CDR3: CSARAGAGSNQPQHF
DNA: TGCAGTGCCAGGGCGGGGGCCGGTAGCAATCAGCCCCAGCATTTT
J: TRBJ1-5
D: -
size: few
V: TRBV20-1

CDR3: CASSAGVPNTEAFF
DNA: TGTGCCAGCTCAGCAGGGGTCCCGAACACTGAAGCTTTCTTT
J: TRBJ1-1
D: -
size: many
V: TRBV18

CDR3: CSASSNSYGYTF
DNA: TGCAGTGCTAGTTCGAACTCCTATGGCTACACCTTC
J: TRBJ1-2
D: -
size: many
V: TRBV20-1

CDR3: CASSLLRDSNEQFF
DNA: TGTGCCAGCAGCTTGCTCCGTGACTCCAATGAGCAGTTCTTC
J: TRBJ2-1
D: -
size: few
V: TRBV5-6

CDR3: CASSLAATGWAQPQHF
DNA: TGTGCCAGCAGCTTAGCGGCGACAGGGTGGGCTCAGCCCCAGCATTTT
J: TRBJ1-5
D: TRBD1
size: many
V: TRBV7-2

CDR3: CASSVRLAGSYEQYF
DNA: TGTGCCAGCAGTGTGCGACTAGCGGGGTCCTACGAGCAGTACTTC
J: TRBJ2-7
D: TRBD2
size: few
V: TRBV2

CDR3: CASNPGASSLNQPQHF
DNA: TGTGCCAGCAACCCTGGGGCCTCTAGCCTTAATCAGCCCCAGCATTTT
J: TRBJ1-5
D: -
size: few
V: TRBV6-1

CDR3: CSARETAYEQYF
DNA: TGCAGTGCTAGAGAGACCGCCTACGAGCAGTACTTC
J: TRBJ2-7
D: -
size: many
V: TRBV20-1

CDR3: CASSTGTGSGNTIYF
DNA: TGTGCCAGTAGTACCGGGACAGGGAGTGGAAACACCATATATTTT
J: TRBJ1-3
D: TRBD1
size: -
V: TRBV19

CDR3: CASSLNRDSLYNSPLHF
DNA: TGTGCCAGCAGTTTAAATCGAGACAGCCTGTATAATTCACCCCTCCACTTT
J: TRBJ1-6
D: -
size: -
V: TRBV27

CDR3: CATSERVDRGGNQPQHF
DNA: TGTGCCACCTCGGAGAGGGTGGACAGGGGGGGCAATCAGCCCCAGCATTTT
J: TRBJ1-5
D: TRBD1
size: many
V: TRBV6-1

CDR3: CAWSPGTGKFF
DNA: TGTGCCTGGAGTCCCGGGACAGGCAAGTTCTTC
J: TRBJ2-1
D: TRBD1
size: many
V: TRBV30

CDR3: CASSIFGLTGLEQYF
DNA: TGTGCCAGTAGTATTTTTGGACTAACGGGCCTCGAGCAGTACTTC
J: TRBJ2-7
D: -
size: -
V: TRBV19

CDR3: CASSLDISMGTEQFF
DNA: TGCGCCAGCAGCTTGGACATCAGCATGGGGACTGAGCAGTTCTTC
J: TRBJ2-1
D: -
size: many
V: TRBV5-1

CDR3: CASSERWTGSNTGELFF
DNA: TGTGCCAGCAGTGAAAGGTGGACAGGGTCGAACACCGGGGAGCTGTTTTTT
J: TRBJ2-2
D: TRBD1
size: -
V: TRBV6-1

CDR3: CASVARAANTEAFF
DNA: TGTGCCTCGGTTGCGAGGGCGGCGAACACTGAAGCTTTCTTT
J: TRBJ1-1
D: -
size: few
V: TRBV6-1

CDR3: CSALYGLTYNEQFF
DNA: TGCAGTGCTCTCTACGGGCTCACTTACAATGAGCAGTTCTTC
J: TRBJ2-1
D: -
size: few
V: TRBV20-1

CDR3: CASSVWDRDTGELFF
DNA: TGTGCCAGCAGCGTATGGGACAGGGACACCGGGGAGCTGTTTTTT
J: TRBJ2-2
D: TRBD1
size: few
V: TRBV11-2

CDR3: CASGVAGTYEQYF
DNA: TGTGCCAGCGGGGTAGCGGGGACCTACGAGCAGTACTTC
J: TRBJ2-7
D: TRBD2
size: many
V: TRBV27

CDR3: CASTRGDRYEQYF
DNA: TGTGCCAGCACCCGGGGGGACAGATACGAGCAGTACTTC
J: TRBJ2-7
D: -
size: many
V: TRBV7-8

CDR3: CASRGTDQDSGNTIYF
DNA: TGTGCCAGCAGGGGTACTGACCAGGACTCTGGAAACACCATATATTTT
J: TRBJ1-3
D: -
size: -
V: TRBV12-3/TRBV12-4

CDR3: CASSPQDRGQVQYF
DNA: TGTGCCAGCTCACCCCAGGACAGGGGGCAGGTGCAGTACTTC
J: TRBJ2-7
D: TRBD1
size: few
V: TRBV18

CDR3: CASSLGLAGAFQETQYF
DNA: TGCGCCAGCAGCTTGGGACTAGCGGGGGCCTTCCAAGAGACCCAGTACTTC
J: TRBJ2-5
D: TRBD2
size: few
V: TRBV5-1

CDR3: CASSPSVGGEISYGYTF
DNA: TGTGCCAGCAGCCCATCCGTAGGAGGGGAAATAAGCTATGGCTACACCTTC
J: TRBJ1-2
D: -
size: -
V: TRBV4-2

CDR3: CASRGRVGQETQYF
DNA: TGTGCCAGCAGGGGGCGAGTGGGGCAAGAGACCCAGTACTTC
J: TRBJ2-5
D: -
size: many
V: TRBV11-3

CDR3: CASSYSTGQQTSNYGYTF
DNA: TGTGCCAGCAGTTACTCAACCGGACAGCAAACTTCTAACTATGGCTACACCTTC
J: TRBJ1-2
D: -
size: many
V: TRBV6-2/TRBV6-3